The clone carrying this T cell receptor (beta chain) was found a few times. Its antigen is unknown. This sample was included in a study of immune characteristics of hereditary and idiopathic chronic pancreatitis. Overall study results and limits: Hereditary versus idiopathic pancreatitis showed different Vbeta-Jbeta usage, including TRBV10, TRBV19, TRBV23, TRBV5.

Method: immunoSEQ multiplex PCR; TCRdb's copy keeps in-frame clones and lacks some. The data show almost 9,500 clones, about 76% seen once. Patients having total pancreatectomy with islet autotransplantation provided the chronic pancreatitis pancreas tissue. The CDR3 spans 16 residues. CDR1 is SGHRS, CDR2 YFSETQ, per germline. V dropped 5 bases and J dropped 1; count of bases not matched to a gene: 7. The rearrangement joins TRBV5-1 to TRBJ2-3, with TRBD2 identical over 10 bases. Sequences were obtained from pancreas tissue with idiopathic chronic pancreatitis. This receptor was identified in a human donor with chronic pancreatitis. CDR3 loop: CASSPDLAGGTDTQYF. Written as DNA, the CDR3 is TGCGCCAGCAGTCCGGACCTAGCGGGGGGCACAGATACGCAGTATTTT.